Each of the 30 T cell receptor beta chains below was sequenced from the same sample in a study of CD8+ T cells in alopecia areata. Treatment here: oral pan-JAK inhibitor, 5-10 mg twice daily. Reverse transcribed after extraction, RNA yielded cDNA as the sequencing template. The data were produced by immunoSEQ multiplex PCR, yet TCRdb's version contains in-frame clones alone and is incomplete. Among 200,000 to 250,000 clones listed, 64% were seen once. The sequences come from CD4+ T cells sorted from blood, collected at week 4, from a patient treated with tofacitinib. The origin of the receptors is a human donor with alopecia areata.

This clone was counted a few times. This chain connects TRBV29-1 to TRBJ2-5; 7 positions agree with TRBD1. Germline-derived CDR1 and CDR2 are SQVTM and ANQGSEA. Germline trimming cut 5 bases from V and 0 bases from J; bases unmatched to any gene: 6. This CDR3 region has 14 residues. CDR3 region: CSVRTGAYQETQYF. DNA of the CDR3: TGCAGCGTTAGGACAGGCGCCTACCAAGAGACCCAGTACTTC.

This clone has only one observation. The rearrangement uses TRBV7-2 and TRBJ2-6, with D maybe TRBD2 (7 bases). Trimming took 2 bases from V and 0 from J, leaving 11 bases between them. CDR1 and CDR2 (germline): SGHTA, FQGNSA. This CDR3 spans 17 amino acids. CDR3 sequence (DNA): TGTGCCAGCAGCTTAACAGGGACTAACTCTGGGGCCAACGTCCTGACTTTC. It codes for CASSLTGTNSGANVLTF.

This CDR3 reads CASSFRTGVLTDTQYF. CDR3 nucleotide sequence: TGTGCCAGCAGCTTTCGGACAGGCGTACTCACAGATACGCAGTATTTT. The V call is TRBV5-6, the J call TRBJ2-3; 7 positions agree with TRBD1. Germline-derived CDR1 and CDR2 are SGHDT and YYEEEE. The length of the CDR3 is 16 residues. V shed 2 bases and J 2 bases; nucleotides not matched to a gene: 8.

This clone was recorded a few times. The CDR3 nucleotides are TGTGCCAGCAGTCAGACACTTGGGAGTGAGCAGTTCTTC. Encoded protein: CASSQTLGSEQFF. The genes are TRBV2 and TRBJ2-1; D possibly corresponds to TRBD2 (5 bases). The CDR3 consists of 13 residues. CDR1 and CDR2 (germline): SNHLY, FYNNEI. The V end was cut by 5 bases, the J end by 9 bases, with 14 bases between.

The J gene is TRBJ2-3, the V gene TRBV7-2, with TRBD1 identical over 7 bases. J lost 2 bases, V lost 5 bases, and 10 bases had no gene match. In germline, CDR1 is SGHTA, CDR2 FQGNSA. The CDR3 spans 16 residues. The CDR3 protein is CASSQLGQTPTDTQYF. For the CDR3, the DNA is TGTGCCAGCAGCCAGTTGGGACAGACCCCCACAGATACGCAGTATTTT.

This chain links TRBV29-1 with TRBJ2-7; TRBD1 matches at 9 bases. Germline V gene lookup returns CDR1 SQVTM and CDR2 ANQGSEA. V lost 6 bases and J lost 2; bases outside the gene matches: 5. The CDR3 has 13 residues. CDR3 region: CSVGQGLTYEQYF. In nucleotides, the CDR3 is TGCAGCGTGGGACAGGGATTAACCTACGAGCAGTACTTC.

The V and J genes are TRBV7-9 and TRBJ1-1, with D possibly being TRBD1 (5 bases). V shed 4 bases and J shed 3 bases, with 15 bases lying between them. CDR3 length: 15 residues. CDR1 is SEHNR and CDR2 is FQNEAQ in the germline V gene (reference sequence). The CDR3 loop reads CASSSLGGIDTEAFF. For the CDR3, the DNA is TGTGCCAGCAGCTCCCTTGGGGGTATCGACACTGAAGCTTTCTTT.

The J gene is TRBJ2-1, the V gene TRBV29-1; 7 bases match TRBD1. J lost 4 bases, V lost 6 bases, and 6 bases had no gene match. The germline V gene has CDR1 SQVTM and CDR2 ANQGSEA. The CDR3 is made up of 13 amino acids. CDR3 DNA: TGCAGCGTCGCCGGACAGGAGTACAATGAGCAGTTCTTC. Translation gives CSVAGQEYNEQFF.

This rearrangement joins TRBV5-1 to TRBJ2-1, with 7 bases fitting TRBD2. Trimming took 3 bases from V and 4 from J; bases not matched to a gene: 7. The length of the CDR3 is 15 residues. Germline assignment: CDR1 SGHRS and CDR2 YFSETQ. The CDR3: CASSSTSATYNEQFF. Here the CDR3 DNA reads TGCGCCAGCAGCTCCACTAGCGCGACTTACAATGAGCAGTTCTTC.

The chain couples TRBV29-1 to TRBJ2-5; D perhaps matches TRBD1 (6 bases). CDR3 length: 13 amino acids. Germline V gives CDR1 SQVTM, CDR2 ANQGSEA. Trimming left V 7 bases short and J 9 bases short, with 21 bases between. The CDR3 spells CSARTAEKEAQYF. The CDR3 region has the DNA TGCAGCGCGAGGACAGCCGAGAAGGAGGCCCAGTACTTC.

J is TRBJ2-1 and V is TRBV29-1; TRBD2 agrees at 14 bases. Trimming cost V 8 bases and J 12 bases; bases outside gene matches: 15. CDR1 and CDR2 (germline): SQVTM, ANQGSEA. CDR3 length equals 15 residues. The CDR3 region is CSLTGTSGGKIGQFF. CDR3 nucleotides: TGCAGCTTGACCGGGACTAGCGGGGGTAAGATTGGGCAGTTCTTC.

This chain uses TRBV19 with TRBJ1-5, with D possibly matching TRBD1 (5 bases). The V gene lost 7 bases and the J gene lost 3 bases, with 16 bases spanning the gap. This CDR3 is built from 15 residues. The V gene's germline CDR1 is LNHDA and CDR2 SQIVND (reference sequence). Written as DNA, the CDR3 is TGTGCCAGTAACCGACTCGACAGCAACAATCAGCCCCAGCATTTT. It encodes CASNRLDSNNQPQHF. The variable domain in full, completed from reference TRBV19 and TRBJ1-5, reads DGGITQSPKYLFRKEGQNVTLSCEQNLNHDAMYWYRQDPGQGLRLIYYSQIVNDFQKGDIAEGYSVSREKKESFPLTVTSAQKNPTAFYLCASNRLDSNNQPQHFGDGTRLSIL.

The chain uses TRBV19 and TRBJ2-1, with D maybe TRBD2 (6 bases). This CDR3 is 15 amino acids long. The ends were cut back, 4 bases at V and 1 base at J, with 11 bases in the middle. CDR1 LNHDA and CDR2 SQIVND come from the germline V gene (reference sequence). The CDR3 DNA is TGTGCCAGTAGTAGGGGAGGTGTTTCCTACAATGAGCAGTTCTTC. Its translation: CASSRGGVSYNEQFF.

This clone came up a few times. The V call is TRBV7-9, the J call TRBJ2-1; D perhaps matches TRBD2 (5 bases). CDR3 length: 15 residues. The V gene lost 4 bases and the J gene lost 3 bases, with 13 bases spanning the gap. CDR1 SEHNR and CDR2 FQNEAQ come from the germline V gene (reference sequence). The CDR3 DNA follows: TGTGCCAGCAGCTCCCGGACTGGGGTCTACAATGAGCAGTTCTTC. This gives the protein CASSSRTGVYNEQFF.

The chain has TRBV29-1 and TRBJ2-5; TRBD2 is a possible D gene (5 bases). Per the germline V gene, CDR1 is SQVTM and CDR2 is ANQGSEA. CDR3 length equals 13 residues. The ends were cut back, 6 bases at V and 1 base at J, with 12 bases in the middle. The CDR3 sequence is CSVEIGLQETQYF. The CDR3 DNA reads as TGCAGCGTCGAAATTGGACTCCAAGAGACCCAGTACTTC.

CDR3 DNA sequence: TGTGCCAGCAGCTTAGATGGGGGGAACACTGAAGCTTTCTTT. Amino acid sequence: CASSLDGGNTEAFF. The rearrangement joins TRBV11-3 to TRBJ1-1; D possibly corresponds to TRBD1 (5 bases). CDR1 SGHNT and CDR2 YENEEA come from the germline V gene. The CDR3 totals 14 residues. V lost 0 bases, J lost 1 base, and 6 bases lay in between.

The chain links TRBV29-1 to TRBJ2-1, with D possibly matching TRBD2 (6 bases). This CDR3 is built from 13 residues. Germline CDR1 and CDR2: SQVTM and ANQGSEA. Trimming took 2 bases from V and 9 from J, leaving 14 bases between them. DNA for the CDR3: TGCAGCGTTGAAAGCCGACTAGTTGGTGAGCAGTTCTTC. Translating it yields CSVESRLVGEQFF.

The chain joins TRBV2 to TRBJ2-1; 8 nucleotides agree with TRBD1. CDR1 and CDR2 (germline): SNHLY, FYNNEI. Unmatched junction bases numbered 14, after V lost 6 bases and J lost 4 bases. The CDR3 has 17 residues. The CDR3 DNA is TGTGCCAGCAGGAAGGGGCGACAGGGGCTACTATACAATGAGCAGTTCTTC. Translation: CASRKGRQGLLYNEQFF. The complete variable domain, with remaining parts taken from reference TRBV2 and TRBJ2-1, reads EPEVTQTPSHQVTQMGQEVILRCVPISNHLYFYWYRQILGQKVEFLVSFYNNEISEKSEIFDDQFSVERPDGSNFTLKIRSTKLEDSAMYFCASRKGRQGLLYNEQFFGPGTRLTVL.

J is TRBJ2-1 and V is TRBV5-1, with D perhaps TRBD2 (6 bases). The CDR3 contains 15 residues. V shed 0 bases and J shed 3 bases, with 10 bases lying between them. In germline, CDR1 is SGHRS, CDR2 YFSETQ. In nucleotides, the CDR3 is TGCGCCAGCAGCTTGGCGGGGGTGGACTACAATGAGCAGTTCTTC. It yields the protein CASSLAGVDYNEQFF.

The CDR3 nucleotides read TGCGCCAGCAGGGGGATGGAGGAAGCTTTCTTT. Translation gives CASRGMEEAFF. The chain combines TRBV5-1 with TRBJ1-1; D remains unclear. Trimming left V 5 bases short and J 8 bases short, with 10 bases between. The CDR3 length is 11 residues. Germline V gene lookup returns CDR1 SGHRS and CDR2 YFSETQ.

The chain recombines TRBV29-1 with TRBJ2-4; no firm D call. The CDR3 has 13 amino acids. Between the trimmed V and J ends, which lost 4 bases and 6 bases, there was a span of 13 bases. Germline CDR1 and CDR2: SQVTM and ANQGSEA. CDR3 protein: CSVVGPTINIQYF. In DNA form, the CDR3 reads TGCAGCGTTGTAGGCCCGACCATAAACATTCAGTACTTC.

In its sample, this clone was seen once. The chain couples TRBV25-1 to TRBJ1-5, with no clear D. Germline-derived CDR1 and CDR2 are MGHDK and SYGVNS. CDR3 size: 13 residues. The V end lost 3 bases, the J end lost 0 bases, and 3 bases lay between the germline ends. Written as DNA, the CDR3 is TGTGCCAGCAGTGATCATAGCAATCAGCCCCAGCATTTT. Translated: CASSDHSNQPQHF.

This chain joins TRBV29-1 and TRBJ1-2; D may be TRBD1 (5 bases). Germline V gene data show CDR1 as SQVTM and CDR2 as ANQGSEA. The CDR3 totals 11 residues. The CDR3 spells CTSRGAEGYTF. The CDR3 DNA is TGCACCTCACGAGGGGCCGAGGGCTACACCTTC.

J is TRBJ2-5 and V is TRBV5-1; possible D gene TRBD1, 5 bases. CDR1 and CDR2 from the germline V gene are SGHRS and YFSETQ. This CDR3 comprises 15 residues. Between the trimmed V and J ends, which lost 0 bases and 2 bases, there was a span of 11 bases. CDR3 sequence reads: CASSLAAGIQETQYF. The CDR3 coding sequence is TGCGCCAGCAGCTTGGCCGCAGGGATTCAAGAGACCCAGTACTTC.

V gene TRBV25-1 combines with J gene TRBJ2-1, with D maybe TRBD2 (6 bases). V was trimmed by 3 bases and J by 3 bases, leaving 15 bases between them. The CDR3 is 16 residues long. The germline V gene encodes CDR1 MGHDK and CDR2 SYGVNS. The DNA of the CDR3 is TGTGCCAGCAGTGACGCTCGGGGGACCATCTACAATGAGCAGTTCTTC. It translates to CASSDARGTIYNEQFF.

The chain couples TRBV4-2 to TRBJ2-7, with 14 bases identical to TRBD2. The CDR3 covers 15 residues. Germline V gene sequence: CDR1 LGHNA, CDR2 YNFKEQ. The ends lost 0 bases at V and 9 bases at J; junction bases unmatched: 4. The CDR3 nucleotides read TGTGCCAGCAGCCAAGATGGACTAGCGGGGGGACGGCAGTACTTC. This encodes CASSQDGLAGGRQYF.

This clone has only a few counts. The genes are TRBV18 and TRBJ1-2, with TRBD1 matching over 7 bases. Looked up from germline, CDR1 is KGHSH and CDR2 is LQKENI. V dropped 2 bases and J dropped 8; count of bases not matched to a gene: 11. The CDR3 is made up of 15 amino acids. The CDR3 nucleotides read TGTGCCAGCTCACCAGCCTCGACAGGGCTAAGGGGCTACACCTTC. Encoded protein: CASSPASTGLRGYTF.

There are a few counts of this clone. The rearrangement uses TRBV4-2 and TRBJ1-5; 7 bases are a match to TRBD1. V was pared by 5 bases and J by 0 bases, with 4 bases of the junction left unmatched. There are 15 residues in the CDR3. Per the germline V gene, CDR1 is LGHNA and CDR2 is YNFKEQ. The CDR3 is CASSSTGASNQPQHF. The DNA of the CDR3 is TGTGCCAGCAGCTCTACAGGGGCTAGCAATCAGCCCCAGCATTTT.

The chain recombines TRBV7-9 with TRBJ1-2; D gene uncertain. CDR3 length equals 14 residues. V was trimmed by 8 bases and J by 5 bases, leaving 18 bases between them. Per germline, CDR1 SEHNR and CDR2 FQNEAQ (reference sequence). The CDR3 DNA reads TGTGCCAGCGGACGCGGCGGGGTAGAATATGGCTACACCTTC. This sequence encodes CASGRGGVEYGYTF.

CDR3 sequence: CASNSGTGNTEAFF. The CDR3 region has the DNA TGTGCCAGCAATTCCGGGACAGGGAACACTGAAGCTTTCTTT. The rearrangement links TRBV6-5 to TRBJ1-1; 8 bases align to TRBD1. This CDR3 has 14 residues. The germline V gene has CDR1 MNHEY and CDR2 SVGAGI. V trimming: 7 bases; J trimming: 1 base; junction bases outside the gene matches: 5.